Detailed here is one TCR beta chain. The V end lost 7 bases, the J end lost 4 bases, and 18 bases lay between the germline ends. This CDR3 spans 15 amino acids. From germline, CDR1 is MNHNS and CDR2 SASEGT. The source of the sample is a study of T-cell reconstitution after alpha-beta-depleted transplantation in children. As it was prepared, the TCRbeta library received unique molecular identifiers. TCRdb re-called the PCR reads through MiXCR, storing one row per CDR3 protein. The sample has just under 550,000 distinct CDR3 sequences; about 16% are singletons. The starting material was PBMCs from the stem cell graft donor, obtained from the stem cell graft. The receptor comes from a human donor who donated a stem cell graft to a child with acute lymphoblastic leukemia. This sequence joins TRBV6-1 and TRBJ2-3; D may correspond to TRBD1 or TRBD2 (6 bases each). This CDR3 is CASTKGGLGADTQYF. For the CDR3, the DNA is TGTGCCAGCACCAAAGGGGGGTTAGGGGCAGATACGCAGTATTTT.